This T cell receptor beta chain was retrieved from a study of shared clonotypes between healthy human individuals. Study-wide results and caveats: Tissue TCR repertoires likely differ from these blood-only repertoires. Unshared clonotypes carried lower generation probabilities than those common to all four donors. Memory subsets generally showed lower estimated richness than naive subsets.

Notes on this clone: Its antigen is unknown. Other nucleotide sequences from this sample produce the same CDR3.

Terminally differentiated effector memory CD45RA+ cells were excluded by CCR7 positive selection of CD45RO-negative cells. Donors were Caucasian adults residing in Nashville, Tennessee, USA. Repertoires were generated with immunoSEQ multiplex PCR, while TCRdb's copy carries only in-frame clones and drops some. This table holds around 580,000 clones, nearly 98% found once. The V and J ends lost 2 bases and 2 bases respectively, with 7 bases between them. The CDR3 loop spans 13 amino acids. CDR1 is MNHEY and CDR2 is SMNVEV in the germline V gene (reference sequence). This receptor was taken from a man aged 25-45 years in good health. This chain uses TRBV27 with TRBJ2-7; D remains ambiguous. Sequenced material: naive CD8+ T cells sorted from blood. CDR3 residues: CASSLRGTYEQYF. The CDR3 DNA is TGTGCCAGCAGTTTACGCGGCACCTACGAGCAGTACTTC.